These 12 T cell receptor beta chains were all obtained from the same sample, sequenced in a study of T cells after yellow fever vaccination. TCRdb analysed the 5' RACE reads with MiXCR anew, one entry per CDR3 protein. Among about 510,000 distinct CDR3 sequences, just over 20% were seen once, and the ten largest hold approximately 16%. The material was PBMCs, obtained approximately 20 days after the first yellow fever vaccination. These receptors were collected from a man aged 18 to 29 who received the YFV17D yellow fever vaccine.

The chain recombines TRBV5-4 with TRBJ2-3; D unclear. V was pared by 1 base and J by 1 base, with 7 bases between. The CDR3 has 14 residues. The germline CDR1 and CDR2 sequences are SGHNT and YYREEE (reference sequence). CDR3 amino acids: CASSLYWGTDTQYF. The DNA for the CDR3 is TGTGCCAGCAGCTTGTACTGGGGCACAGATACGCAGTATTTT.

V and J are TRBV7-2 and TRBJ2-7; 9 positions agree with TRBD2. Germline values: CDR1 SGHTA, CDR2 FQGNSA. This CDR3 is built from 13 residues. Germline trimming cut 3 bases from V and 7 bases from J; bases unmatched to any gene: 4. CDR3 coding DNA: TGTGCCAGCAGCTTTGGACTAGCGAAAGAGCAGTACGTC. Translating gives CASSFGLAKEQYV.

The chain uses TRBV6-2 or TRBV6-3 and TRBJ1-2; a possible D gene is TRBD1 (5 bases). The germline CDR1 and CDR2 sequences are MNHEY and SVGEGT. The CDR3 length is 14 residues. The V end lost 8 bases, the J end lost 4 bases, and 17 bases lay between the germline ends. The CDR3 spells CASLGSGRTYGYTF. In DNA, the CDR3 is TGTGCCAGCCTTGGATCGGGACGAACCTATGGCTACACCTTC.

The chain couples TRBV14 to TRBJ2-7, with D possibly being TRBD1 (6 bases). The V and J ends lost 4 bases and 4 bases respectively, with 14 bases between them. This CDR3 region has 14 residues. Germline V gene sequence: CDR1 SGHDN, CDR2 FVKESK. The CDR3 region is CASSPRQVPYEQYV. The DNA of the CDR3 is TGTGCCAGCAGCCCCCGACAGGTGCCTTACGAGCAGTACGTC.

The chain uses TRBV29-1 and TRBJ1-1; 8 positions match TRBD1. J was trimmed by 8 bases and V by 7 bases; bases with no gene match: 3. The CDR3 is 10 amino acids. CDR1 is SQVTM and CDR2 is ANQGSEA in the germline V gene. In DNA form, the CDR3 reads TGCAGCGGGGGGACAGGAGAAGCTTTCTTT. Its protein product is CSGGTGEAFF.

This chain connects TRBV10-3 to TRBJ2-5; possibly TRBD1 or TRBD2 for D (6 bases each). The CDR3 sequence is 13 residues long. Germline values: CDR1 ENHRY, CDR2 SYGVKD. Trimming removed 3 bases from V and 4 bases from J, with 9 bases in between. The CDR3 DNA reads TGTGCCATCAGTGATAGGGGGGCAGAGACCCAGTACTTC. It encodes CAISDRGAETQYF.

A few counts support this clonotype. The CDR3 nucleotides read TGTGCCAGCAGCCCTCGTCGGGTGAACACTGAAGCTTTCTTT. Its translation is CASSPRRVNTEAFF. The V and J genes are TRBV7-9 and TRBJ1-1; no reliable D call. V lost 5 bases and J lost 0, with 10 bases in between. The CDR3 is 14 amino acids. Per germline, CDR1 SEHNR and CDR2 FQNEAQ (reference sequence).

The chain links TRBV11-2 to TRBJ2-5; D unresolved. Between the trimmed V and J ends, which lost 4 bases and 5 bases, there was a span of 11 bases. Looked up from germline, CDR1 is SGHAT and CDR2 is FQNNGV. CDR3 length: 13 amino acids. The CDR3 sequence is CASSSQPVETQYF. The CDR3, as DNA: TGTGCCAGCAGCTCACAGCCGGTGGAGACCCAGTACTTC.

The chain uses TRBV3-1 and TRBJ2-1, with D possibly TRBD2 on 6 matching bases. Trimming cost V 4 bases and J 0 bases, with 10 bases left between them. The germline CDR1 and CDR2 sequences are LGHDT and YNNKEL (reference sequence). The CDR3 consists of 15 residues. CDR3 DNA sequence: TGTGCCAGCAGCCCCGGGACTTACTCCTACAATGAGCAGTTCTTC. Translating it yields CASSPGTYSYNEQFF.

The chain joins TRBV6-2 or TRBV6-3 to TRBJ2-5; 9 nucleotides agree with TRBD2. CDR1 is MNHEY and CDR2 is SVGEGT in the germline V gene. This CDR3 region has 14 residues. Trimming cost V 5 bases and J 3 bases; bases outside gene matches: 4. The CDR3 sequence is CASSRSSGEETQYF. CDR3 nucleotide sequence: TGTGCCAGCAGTCGTTCTAGCGGGGAAGAGACCCAGTACTTC.

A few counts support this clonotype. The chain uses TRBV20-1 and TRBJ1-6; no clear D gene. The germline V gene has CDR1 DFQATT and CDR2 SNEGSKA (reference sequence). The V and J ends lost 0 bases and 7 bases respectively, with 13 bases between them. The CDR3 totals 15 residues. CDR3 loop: CSARDRTKGNSPLHF. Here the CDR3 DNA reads TGCAGTGCTAGAGATCGGACCAAAGGGAATTCACCCCTCCACTTT.

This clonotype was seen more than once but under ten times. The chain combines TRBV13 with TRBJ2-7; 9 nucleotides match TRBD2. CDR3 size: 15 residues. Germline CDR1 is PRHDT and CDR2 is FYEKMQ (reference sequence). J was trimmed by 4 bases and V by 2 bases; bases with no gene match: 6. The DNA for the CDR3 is TGTGCCAGCAGCTTATGGCGGGGGGGAGGATACGAGCAGTACTTC. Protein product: CASSLWRGGGYEQYF.